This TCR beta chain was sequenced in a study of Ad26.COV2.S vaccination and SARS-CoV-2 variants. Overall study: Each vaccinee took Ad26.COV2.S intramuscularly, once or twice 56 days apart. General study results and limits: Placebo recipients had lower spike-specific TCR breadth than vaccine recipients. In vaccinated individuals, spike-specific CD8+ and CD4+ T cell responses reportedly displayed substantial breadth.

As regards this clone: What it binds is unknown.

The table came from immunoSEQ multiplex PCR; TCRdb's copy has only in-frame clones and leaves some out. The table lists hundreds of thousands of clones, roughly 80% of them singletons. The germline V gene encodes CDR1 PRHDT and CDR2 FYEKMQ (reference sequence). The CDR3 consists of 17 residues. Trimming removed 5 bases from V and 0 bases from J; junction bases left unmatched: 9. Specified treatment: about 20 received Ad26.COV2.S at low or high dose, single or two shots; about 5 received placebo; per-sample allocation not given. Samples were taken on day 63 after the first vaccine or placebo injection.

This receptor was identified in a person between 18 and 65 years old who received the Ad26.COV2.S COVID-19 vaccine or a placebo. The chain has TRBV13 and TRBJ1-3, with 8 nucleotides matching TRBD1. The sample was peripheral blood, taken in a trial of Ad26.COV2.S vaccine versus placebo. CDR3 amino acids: CASSPAGTGASGNTIYF. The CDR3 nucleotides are TGTGCCAGCAGCCCTGCCGGGACAGGAGCCTCTGGAAACACCATATATTTT.